This T cell receptor (beta chain) is from a study of cytomegalovirus exposure and HLA in healthy donors. Looking at the study overall: Among the 300 to 400 donors who were genotyped, over 70% fell in the genetic ancestry cluster that is associated with self-reported Caucasian donors. Notes on the study in general: In a later analysis, donors in an Asian-associated ancestry cluster reportedly had fewer N-insertions in productive TCRs than the cohort mean. The authors listed around 150 TCR beta chains as cytomegalovirus-associated. The classifier, whose performance was assessed in both the original and validation cohorts, reportedly diagnosed cytomegalovirus status with high specificity and sensitivity.

Vbeta (60) and Jbeta (13) primers were used in the PCR. Only in-frame clones appear in the TCRdb table, and some are missing; sequencing was by immunoSEQ multiplex PCR. Its listing shows around 140,000 clones. As regards this clone: Its antigen remains unknown.

The sequence was collected from a woman in her forties or fifties in good health and CMV-seronegative. The sequenced sample was PBMCs.

The CDR3 sequence: CAWGVGAYEQYF. The CDR3 nucleotides are TGTGCCTGGGGCGTCGGGGCCTACGAGCAGTACTTC. V gene TRBV30 combines with J gene TRBJ2-7, with a weak D call TRBD2 (5 bases). This CDR3 spans 12 amino acids. The germline V and J ends were trimmed by 5 bases and 2 bases, with 10 bases remaining between them. Per germline, CDR1 GTSNPN and CDR2 SVGIG (reference sequence).